The present T cell receptor (beta chain) was sequenced within a study of control samples from healthy donors and cancer patients. Measured with immunoSEQ multiplex PCR; TCRdb has only the in-frame clones, and not every one. The sample contains approximately 100,000 clones, 80% to 90% of which appear only once. Trimming cost V 1 base and J 5 bases; bases outside gene matches: 6. Germline assignment: CDR1 SEHNR and CDR2 FQNEAQ (reference sequence). The CDR3 runs 15 residues. This chain joins TRBV7-9 and TRBJ1-2, with 8 bases fitting TRBD1. Sequenced: PBMCs. This TCR came from a man aged 60 to 69 with lung cancer. The CDR3 sequence: CASSLGQDRAYGYTF. In DNA, the CDR3 is TGTGCCAGCAGCTTAGGCCAGGACAGGGCTTATGGCTACACCTTC. Drawing the rest from reference TRBV7-9 and TRBJ1-2, the complete variable domain is DTGVSQNPRHKITKRGQNVTFRCDPISEHNRLYWYRQTLGQGPEFLTYFQNEAQLEKSRLLSDRFSAERPKGSFSTLEIQRTEQGDSAMYLCASSLGQDRAYGYTFGSGTRLTVV.